One and the same sample provided the 19 T cell receptor beta chains below, sequenced in a study of shared clonotypes between healthy human individuals. Method: immunoSEQ multiplex PCR; TCRdb's copy keeps in-frame clones and lacks some. Of around 1.9 million clones listed, more than 85% are singletons. Naive CD8 cells comprised CD45RO-negative, CCR7-positively selected cells, excluding terminally differentiated effector memory CD45RA+ cells. The sequenced material came from naive CD8+ T cells from PBMCs. Receptors were obtained from a man aged 18 to 29 in good health. Some clones in this sample may be carry-over from other donors' samples.

The sample holds one count of this clone. The genes are TRBV5-8 and TRBJ2-2; TRBD1 agrees at 10 bases. With V trimmed by 2 bases and J by 0 bases, 4 bases remained unmatched. The CDR3 sequence is 17 residues long. CDR1 is SGHTS, CDR2 YDEGEE, per germline. The CDR3 DNA sequence: TGTGCCAGCAGCTTCCACGACAGGGGGCCGAACACCGGGGAGCTGTTTTTT. It codes for CASSFHDRGPNTGELFF.

The J gene is TRBJ1-4, the V gene TRBV5-8; no clear D gene. Germline CDR1 SGHTS, CDR2 YDEGEE. V was pared by 1 base and J by 2 bases, with 9 bases between. This CDR3 region has 15 residues. In DNA, the CDR3 is TGTGCCAGCAGCTTGTTGGGCAGCACTAATGAAAAACTGTTTTTT. Translating gives CASSLLGSTNEKLFF.

The V gene is TRBV10-3, the J gene TRBJ2-7; no definite D call. The CDR3 length is 15 residues. V was shortened by 2 bases and J by 3 bases, with 14 bases between the two germline ends. Germline V gives CDR1 ENHRY, CDR2 SYGVKD. This chain's CDR3 is CAISEPQPLGYEQYF. CDR3 bases: TGTGCCATCAGTGAGCCTCAGCCGCTGGGCTACGAGCAGTACTTC.

With regard to this clone: Other DNA variants within this sample encode the same CDR3. J is TRBJ2-6 and V is TRBV12-5; D not resolved. There are 12 residues in the CDR3. Trimming shortened V by 6 bases and J by 1 base, and 1 base separated the two germline ends. CDR1 and CDR2 from the germline V gene are LGHNT and FRNRAP. The CDR3 spells CASGSGANVLTF. CDR3 nucleotides: TGTGCTAGTGGATCTGGGGCCAACGTCCTGACTTTC.

This clone has a single count. The rearrangement links TRBV5-4 to TRBJ1-1; tentative D call: TRBD1 (6 bases). V was clipped by 4 bases and J by 0 bases, with 10 bases between them. The germline CDR1 and CDR2 sequences are SGHNT and YYREEE (reference sequence). The CDR3 has 14 amino acids. CDR3 sequence reads: CASSRWTVNTEAFF. In nucleotides, the CDR3 is TGTGCCAGCAGCCGCTGGACAGTGAACACTGAAGCTTTCTTT.

V usage is TRBV28 and J usage is TRBJ1-3, with a tentative D call TRBD1 (6 bases). The CDR3 spans 14 residues. Germline V gene data show CDR1 as MDHEN and CDR2 as SYDVKM. V was cut by 7 bases and J by 4 bases, with 14 bases left in between. The chain's CDR3 is CASTWGGPGNTIYF. The DNA of the CDR3 is TGTGCCAGCACCTGGGGGGGGCCAGGAAACACCATATATTTT.

A single count supports this clone. V and J are TRBV28 and TRBJ1-2, with D unresolved. CDR3 length equals 13 residues. Trimming stripped 3 bases from V and 3 bases from J, with 8 bases between. Germline V gene data show CDR1 as MDHEN and CDR2 as SYDVKM. The CDR3 sequence: CASSFSTDYGYTF. CDR3 nucleotides: TGTGCCAGCAGTTTTTCAACTGACTATGGCTACACCTTC.

V is TRBV5-1 and J is TRBJ2-1; D may correspond to TRBD1 or TRBD2 (5 bases each). V dropped 2 bases and J dropped 2 bases, with 17 bases sitting between them. CDR3 length: 17 residues. CDR1 is SGHRS, CDR2 YFSETQ, per germline. The CDR3 protein is CASSFWGSDAPYNEQFF. Written as DNA, the CDR3 is TGCGCCAGCAGCTTCTGGGGGAGTGATGCCCCCTACAATGAGCAGTTCTTC.

The V gene is TRBV9, the J gene TRBJ2-3, with D maybe TRBD1 (6 bases). The germline V gene has CDR1 SGDLS and CDR2 YYNGEE. The CDR3 sequence is 16 residues long. Trimming left V 0 bases short and J 4 bases short, with 15 bases between. The CDR3 region is CASSVEGHPAPDTQYF. The CDR3 bases are TGTGCCAGCAGCGTAGAGGGACATCCAGCGCCAGATACGCAGTATTTT.

The V gene is TRBV10-1, the J gene TRBJ2-7, with D maybe TRBD2 (6 bases). Germline V gene lookup returns CDR1 WNHNN and CDR2 SYGVQD (reference sequence). V was clipped by 6 bases and J by 1 base, with 10 bases between them. CDR3 length: 13 residues. The CDR3 is CASSASASYEQYF. In nucleotides, the CDR3 is TGCGCCAGCAGCGCTAGCGCTTCCTACGAGCAGTACTTC.

The rearrangement joins TRBV27 to TRBJ2-7; D could derive from TRBD1 or TRBD2 (5 bases each). Germline lookup yields CDR1 MNHEY and CDR2 SMNVEV (reference sequence). The V and J ends lost 4 bases and 1 base respectively, with 17 bases between them. The CDR3 extends over 16 amino acids. CDR3 protein: CASSSYRDGPSYEQYF. The CDR3 DNA reads TGTGCCAGCAGTTCTTACCGGGACGGCCCGTCCTACGAGCAGTACTTC.

The chain links TRBV28 to TRBJ2-3; D assignment may be TRBD1 or TRBD2 (5 bases each). Trimming cost V 3 bases and J 5 bases, with 21 bases left between them. The CDR3 spans 17 residues. Per the germline V gene, CDR1 is MDHEN and CDR2 is SYDVKM. CDR3 protein: CASSLIGTGVEVDTQYF. CDR3 DNA: TGTGCCAGCAGTTTGATTGGGACCGGGGTCGAGGTAGATACGCAGTATTTT.

This clone showed up just once. The chain's CDR3 is CASSLEPTGVNEQFF. Here the CDR3 DNA reads TGCGCCAGCAGCTTGGAACCCACCGGTGTCAATGAGCAGTTCTTC. This rearrangement joins TRBV5-1 to TRBJ2-1, with unresolved D. Between the trimmed V and J ends, which lost 0 bases and 6 bases, there was a span of 13 bases. The germline gives CDR1 SGHRS, CDR2 YFSETQ. The CDR3 length is 15 residues. Full variable domain (outside the CDR3, taken from reference TRBV5-1 and TRBJ2-1): KAGVTQTPRYLIKTRGQQVTLSCSPISGHRSVSWYQQTPGQGLQFLFEYFSETQRNKGNFPGRFSGRQFSNSRSEMNVSTLELGDSALYLCASSLEPTGVNEQFFGPGTRLTVL.

The rearrangement uses TRBV30 and TRBJ1-1; D is undetermined. The CDR3 contains 11 residues. Germline CDR1 reads GTSNPN; CDR2 reads SVGIG (reference sequence). V lost 8 bases and J 2 bases, leaving 9 bases between the germline ends. Here the CDR3 DNA reads TGTGCCCGAAGGGTAAACACTGAAGCTTTCTTT. Translating it yields CARRVNTEAFF.

The chain uses TRBV13 and TRBJ1-1; D might be TRBD1 (6 bases). V lost 5 bases and J 2 bases, leaving 15 bases between the germline ends. The CDR3 consists of 15 residues. CDR1 is PRHDT and CDR2 is FYEKMQ in the germline V gene (reference sequence). DNA for the CDR3: TGTGCCAGCAGCCGTACGGACAGCGTTAACACTGAAGCTTTCTTT. Amino acids: CASSRTDSVNTEAFF.

The chain links TRBV27 to TRBJ1-2, with 8 positions matching TRBD1. The CDR3 spans 16 residues. Trimming cost V 6 bases and J 2 bases; bases outside gene matches: 11. Germline CDR1 is MNHEY and CDR2 is SMNVEV (reference sequence). Written as DNA, the CDR3 is TGTGCCAGCAGCCCGGGACCTGGACAGGGAAACTATGGCTACACCTTC. It specifies CASSPGPGQGNYGYTF.

The rearrangement links TRBV29-1 to TRBJ1-5; D may be TRBD1 (5 bases). The CDR3 is made up of 13 amino acids. Trimming took 6 bases from V and 3 from J, leaving 12 bases between them. The germline CDR1 and CDR2 sequences are SQVTM and ANQGSEA. DNA of the CDR3: TGCAGCGTCGTCGACAGCCCCAATCAGCCCCAGCATTTT. This translates into CSVVDSPNQPQHF.

The chain employs TRBV6-5 and TRBJ2-1; TRBD2 might be the D (6 bases). This CDR3 is built from 14 residues. Germline CDR1 is MNHEY and CDR2 is SVGAGI. Trimming took off 5 bases at V and 1 base at J, with 9 bases between the two ends. In DNA, the CDR3 is TGTGCCAGCAGTCCGAGCGGGTCCTACAATGAGCAGTTCTTC. It translates to CASSPSGSYNEQFF.

The gene calls are TRBV28 and TRBJ1-1, with TRBD1 as a possible D gene (5 bases). The CDR3 is 12 residues long. V lost 6 bases and J lost 7, with 12 bases in between. Germline CDR1 MDHEN, CDR2 SYDVKM. The CDR3 reads CASRSTAVEAFF. The CDR3, as DNA: TGTGCCAGCAGGTCGACAGCGGTTGAAGCTTTCTTT.